This TCR beta chain was found in a study of T cell repertoires in cytomegalovirus infection. General study points: HLA-C-restricted, CMV-specific TCR beta clonotypes were dominant ex vivo.

This clonotype was detected a few times. What it binds is unknown. Trimming cost V 1 base and J 0 bases, with 15 bases left between them. The germline gives CDR1 MNHEY, CDR2 SVGAGI. This CDR3 region has 18 residues. TCRdb recomputed calls from the reads with MiXCR, one row per CDR3 protein. The repertoire holds hundreds of thousands of distinct CDR3 sequences, with roughly a sixth as singletons. This chain uses TRBV6-5 with TRBJ2-2; D tentatively reads TRBD1 or TRBD2 (5 bases each). The sequence was obtained from a human donor in good health (CMV status not recorded). Some clones in this sample may be carry-over from other donors' samples. The sequencing sample was made of PBMCs. Written as DNA, the CDR3 is TGTGCCAGCAGTTACTGGGGGTTTAGGACGCCGAACACCGGGGAGCTGTTTTTT. Translating it yields CASSYWGFRTPNTGELFF.